This TCR beta chain originates from a study of molecular identifiers for immune sequencing clone quantification. Listed TCR primers, together with previously described methods, were used for the bulk TCR libraries. TCRdb ran MiXCR on the PCR reads and lists one entry per CDR3 protein. The sample contains about 640,000 distinct CDR3 sequences, 15% to 20% of which appear only once. Comments on this clonotype: Its antigen remains unknown. A single base separates this from a much larger clone, so it may be a read error.

General study results and limits: Jurkat TCR RNA spiked in from one cell (amid one million naive cells) was reportedly detectable.

The origin of this receptor is a human donor in good health. Some libraries in this study had Jurkat cell RNA spiked in. Material: naive CD8+ T cells from blood, with Jurkat cell RNA spiked in. Subset meaning: FACS-sorted CD8+CD4-CCR7+CD45RA+ naive T cells.

The CDR3, as DNA: TGCAGTGCTAGAGATCAATACGCGGACTTTCAAGAGATCCAGTACTTC. Protein: CSARDQYADFQEIQYF. This chain joins TRBV20-1 and TRBJ2-5, with D perhaps matching TRBD2 (5 bases). From germline, CDR1 is DFQATT and CDR2 SNEGSKA (reference sequence). The CDR3 is 16 residues long.